This T cell receptor beta chain emerged from a study of shared clonotypes between healthy human individuals. Background on the study: CD4 naive cells filled three plates per donor, CD4 memory three, CD8 naive two and CD8 memory one.

CDR1 and CDR2 (germline): SGHRS, YFSETQ. Deletions cut 0 bases from V and 5 bases from J, with 15 bases between. The length of the CDR3 is 15 residues. On sorted subsets, replicate PCRs used about 0.2 ug DNA, or 25,000 to 35,000 T cell genomes. The protocol was immunoSEQ multiplex PCR, while the TCRdb copy is restricted to in-frame clones and leaves out a portion. The sample shows 2,500,000 or so clones, 90% to 95% of them seen only once. Regarding this clone: The antigen is undetermined.

Study-wide results and limits: Generally, estimated richness proved larger in naive subsets than it did in memory subsets. Sampling covered blood only; tissue repertoires likely differ.

Sequencing was done on a sample of naive CD4+ T cells from PBMCs. The subset: CD45RA+ positively selected. The chain links TRBV5-1 to TRBJ2-7, with D possibly matching TRBD2 (6 bases). The sequence derives from a man aged 18-30 years in good health. Some clones in this sample may be carry-over from other donors' samples. For the CDR3, the DNA is TGCGCCAGCAGCTTGGCCGTGGGAGGCGAGCACGAGCAGTACTTC. Translated: CASSLAVGGEHEQYF.